A selection of T cell receptor beta chains follows, all from one sample in a study of cytomegalovirus exposure and HLA in healthy donors. Assay: immunoSEQ multiplex PCR; the TCRdb copy retains only in-frame clones and omits some. The profile shows some 160,000 clones, around 77% of them singletons. Material for sequencing was PBMCs. These receptor sequences come from a man aged 55-75 years in good health and CMV-seronegative. Each CDR3 is given with its conserved first and last residue. Each record gives: J gene, V gene, CDR3 length, clone size, D gene, CDR3 protein, CDR3 DNA. The D gene is left open where the match is weak. Where a row states a size, it is once, few, many or the class of an expanded clone; other rows omit it.

TRBJ2-2 TRBV7-6 15 . TRBD2 CASSSTSGGAGELFF TGTGCTAGCAGCTCCACTAGCGGGGGGGCCGGGGAGCTGTTTTTT
TRBJ1-5 TRBV2 19 . TRBD1 CASRELDRLGDHSNQPQHF TGTGCCAGCAGGGAACTGGACAGGCTTGGGGACCATAGCAATCAGCCCCAGCATTTT
TRBJ1-2 TRBV19 15 . . CASSTLTGGTLTNFF TGTGCCAGTAGTACCTTGACGGGCGGGACCCTGACCAACTTCTTC
TRBJ1-5 TRBV6-1 14 . TRBD1 CASSDDRGGQPQHF TGTGCCAGCAGTGACGACAGGGGAGGTCAGCCCCAGCATTTT
TRBJ2-7 TRBV7-2 15 . TRBD1 CASSINRGRQYEQYF TGTGCCAGCAGCATCAACAGGGGCAGACAATACGAGCAGTACTTC
TRBJ2-1 TRBV9 14 . TRBD1 CASSVYDRVDEQFF TGTGCCAGCAGCGTTTACGACAGGGTGGATGAGCAGTTCTTC
TRBJ2-7 TRBV28 22 . TRBD2 CASSPTWGTSGSIRIRSYEQYF TGTGCCAGCAGTCCTACGTGGGGGACTAGCGGGAGCATACGCATCCGGTCCTACGAGCAGTACTTC
TRBJ2-2 TRBV30 15 . . CAWSAAPGNTGELFF TGTGCCTGGAGTGCCGCCCCCGGGAACACCGGGGAGCTGTTTTTT
TRBJ1-2 TRBV10-3 13 few . CAISDSRVYGYTF TGTGCCATCAGTGATAGCAGGGTTTATGGCTACACCTTC
TRBJ2-7 TRBV5-6 14 . . CASNLRDKTYEQYF TGTGCCAGCAACTTACGGGACAAAACCTACGAGCAGTACTTC
TRBJ2-6 TRBV28 14 . . CASNTDRPANVLTF TGTGCCAGCAACACAGACAGGCCGGCCAACGTCCTGACTTTC
TRBJ1-2 TRBV7-9 13 . TRBD1 CASRNGQGYGYTF TGTGCCAGCAGGAACGGACAGGGCTATGGCTACACCTTC
TRBJ2-2 TRBV4-3 15 . TRBD1 CASSPGTGITGELFF TGCGCCAGCAGCCCCGGGACAGGGATAACCGGGGAGCTGTTTTTT
TRBJ2-3 TRBV10-1 16 . TRBD1 CASSESPGQGTDTQYF TGCGCCAGCAGTGAGTCGCCGGGACAGGGCACAGATACGCAGTATTTT
TRBJ2-1 TRBV7-9 14 . . CASSLGLHYNEQFF TGTGCCAGCAGCTTGGGACTCCACTACAATGAGCAGTTCTTC
TRBJ1-2 TRBV28 18 . . CASSLLSLKDSSNYGYTF TGTGCCAGCAGTTTATTAAGCCTGAAGGACAGCAGTAACTATGGCTACACCTTC
TRBJ1-1 TRBV5-6 16 . TRBD1 CASSGSQGTRNTEAFF TGTGCCAGCAGCGGATCACAGGGGACGCGGAACACTGAAGCTTTCTTT
TRBJ2-5 TRBV6-5 13 . TRBD1 CASRNNRGETQYF TGTGCCAGCAGGAATAACAGGGGAGAGACCCAGTACTTC
TRBJ1-1 TRBV18 16 few TRBD1 CASSPASLQGLTEAFF TGTGCCAGCTCACCAGCGAGCCTACAGGGGCTCACTGAAGCTTTCTTT
TRBJ1-3 TRBV13 18 few TRBD1 CASSLSRDSGLSGNTIYF TGTGCCAGCAGCTTAAGTCGGGACAGCGGCCTCTCTGGAAACACCATATATTTT
TRBJ2-1 TRBV4-1 16 . TRBD1 CASSQGTGVQYNEQFF TGCGCCAGCAGCCAAGGCACAGGGGTCCAATACAATGAGCAGTTCTTC
TRBJ2-7 TRBV7-2 15 few TRBD1 CASSSYRGLAYEQYF TGTGCCAGCAGCTCCTACAGGGGCCTAGCCTACGAGCAGTACTTC
TRBJ2-1 TRBV7-3 15 . TRBD1 CASSLGQGLQYEQFF TGTGCCAGCAGCTTGGGACAGGGACTACAATATGAGCAGTTCTTC
TRBJ2-4 TRBV21-1 17 . . CASSKARGALAKNIQYF TGTGCCAGCAGCAAAGCCCGAGGAGCTCTAGCCAAAAACATTCAGTACTTC
TRBJ2-5 TRBV13 15 . . CASSLRGEGQETQYF TGTGCCAGCAGCTTAAGGGGGGAGGGGCAAGAGACCCAGTACTTC
TRBJ2-7 TRBV2 15 . . CASSEARGGLGEQYF TGTGCCAGCAGTGAAGCCAGGGGTGGGCTGGGGGAGCAGTACTTC
TRBJ1-3 TRBV5-5 14 . TRBD1 CASSEGQGRNTIYF TGTGCCAGCAGCGAGGGACAGGGACGAAACACCATATATTTT
TRBJ1-2 TRBV5-8 12 once . CASSLRGCGYTF TGTGCCAGCAGCTTGCGAGGGTGTGGCTACACCTTC
TRBJ1-1 TRBV9 15 . . CASSVGRGKNTEAFF TGTGCCAGCAGCGTAGGTCGGGGGAAGAACACTGAAGCTTTCTTT
TRBJ2-7 TRBV5-4 14 . TRBD2 CASGPRGGSSEQYF TGTGCCAGCGGCCCTCGGGGGGGGTCCTCCGAGCAGTACTTC
TRBJ2-6 TRBV19 15 . . CASSPRGSGANVLTF TGTGCCAGTAGTCCCCGGGGGTCTGGGGCCAACGTCCTGACTTTC
TRBJ2-7 TRBV5-1 14 once . CASSLTDYSYEQYF TGCGCCAGCAGCTTGACGGACTATTCCTACGAGCAGTACTTC
TRBJ1-6 TRBV14 15 . . CASSQENSNNSPLHF TGTGCCAGCAGCCAAGAGAACAGCAATAATTCACCCCTCCACTTT
TRBJ1-5 TRBV5-8 16 . . CASSFSFGGSNQPQHF TGTGCCAGCAGCTTCTCTTTCGGGGGGAGCAATCAGCCCCAGCATTTT
TRBJ2-7 TRBV7-2 14 . . CASSFPGNIYEQYF TGTGCCAGCAGCTTTCCCGGGAATATCTACGAGCAGTACTTC
TRBJ2-5 TRBV5-6 17 . . CASSLEGSWVREETQYF TGTGCCAGCAGCTTGGAAGGTTCTTGGGTGCGGGAAGAGACCCAGTACTTC
TRBJ2-3 TRBV11-3 15 . . CASSRRVDGTDTQYF TGTGCCAGCAGCCGCAGGGTCGACGGCACAGATACGCAGTATTTT
TRBJ1-1 TRBV5-8 12 . . CASSLIDRIAFF TGTGCCAGCAGCTTGATCGACAGGATCGCTTTCTTT
TRBJ2-3 TRBV5-1 15 . TRBD2 CASSTTSGITDTQYF TGCGCCAGCAGCACGACTAGCGGTATCACAGATACGCAGTATTTT
TRBJ2-3 TRBV5-6 15 . TRBD1 CASSLGQGTTDTQYF TGTGCCAGCAGCTTGGGACAGGGGACCACAGATACGCAGTATTTT
TRBJ2-7 TRBV19 18 . TRBD1 CASSALRTTGEGGYEQYF TGTGCCAGTAGTGCCCTGAGAACGACAGGGGAAGGGGGCTACGAGCAGTACTTC
TRBJ2-1 TRBV11-3 15 . TRBD2 CASSSRLAGDNEQFF TGTGCCAGCAGTTCGCGGCTAGCGGGGGACAATGAGCAGTTCTTC
TRBJ1-1 TRBV7-9 15 . TRBD1 CASSLSGTGDTEAFF TGTGCCAGCAGCTTATCCGGGACAGGTGACACTGAAGCTTTCTTT
TRBJ2-3 TRBV6-1 19 . TRBD1 CASSEADGTGAPLRDTQYF TGTGCCAGCAGTGAAGCGGACGGGACAGGGGCCCCCCTGAGGGATACGCAGTATTTT
TRBJ1-5 TRBV4-1 15 . . CASSQEAVSNQPQHF TGCGCCAGCAGCCAAGAAGCGGTTAGCAATCAGCCCCAGCATTTT
TRBJ2-4 TRBV6-6 14 . . CATRESWAKNIQYF TGTGCCACCCGTGAGTCTTGGGCCAAAAACATTCAGTACTTC
TRBJ2-7 TRBV12-2 15 . . CASRPPRDRWYEQYF TGTGCAAGTCGACCACCCCGGGACAGGTGGTACGAGCAGTACTTC
TRBJ1-5 TRBV6-1 12 few . CAARQQNQPQHF TGTGCCGCCCGACAGCAAAATCAGCCCCAGCATTTT
TRBJ2-7 TRBV13 16 . TRBD2 CASSLAGGASGDEQYF TGTGCCAGCAGCTTAGCGGGAGGCGCCTCGGGGGACGAGCAGTACTTC
TRBJ1-1 TRBV10-2 15 . . CASSEGRDGDTEAFF TGCGCCAGCAGTGAAGGCCGAGACGGGGACACTGAAGCTTTCTTT
TRBJ1-3 TRBV19 14 few . CASSTTYRGNTIYF TGTGCCAGTAGTACTACTTACAGGGGAAACACCATATATTTT
TRBJ2-5 TRBV10-3 14 . . CAIRGQTTQETQYF TGTGCCATCAGGGGACAAACGACACAAGAGACCCAGTACTTC
TRBJ2-5 TRBV4-2 19 . TRBD2 CASSQELGLAGGPQETQYF TGTGCCAGCAGCCAAGAATTAGGACTAGCGGGAGGGCCTCAAGAGACCCAGTACTTC
TRBJ2-5 TRBV5-8 14 . TRBD1 CASSSGQIQETQYF TGTGCCAGCAGCTCGGGACAGATCCAAGAGACCCAGTACTTC
TRBJ1-4 TRBV7-2 16 . TRBD1 CASSLAHRGQSEKLFF TGTGCCAGCAGCTTAGCCCACAGGGGGCAGAGTGAAAAACTGTTTTTT
TRBJ2-2 TRBV19 15 once TRBD1 CASRPPGTVPGELFF TGTGCCAGTAGACCCCCAGGGACAGTTCCCGGGGAGCTGTTTTTT
TRBJ2-7 TRBV29-1 16 . . CSVAQGPGGLSYEQYF TGCAGCGTTGCCCAAGGTCCAGGGGGGCTCTCCTACGAGCAGTACTTC
TRBJ2-5 TRBV25-1 14 . TRBD2 CASSSTSGEETQYF TGTGCCAGCAGTTCGACTAGCGGGGAAGAGACCCAGTACTTC
TRBJ2-7 TRBV28 15 . TRBD2 CASSRTSGSPYEQYF TGTGCCAGCAGTCGGACTAGCGGGAGCCCCTACGAGCAGTACTTC
TRBJ2-7 TRBV27 14 . TRBD2 CASRRGLVLDEQYF TGTGCCAGCCGGAGAGGACTAGTACTTGACGAGCAGTACTTC